This T cell receptor (beta chain) is from a study of identical twins. General study points: While abundant cord blood beta clonotypes carried fewer insertions, memory repertoires showed no such pattern. Out-of-frame sharing of TCR alpha in monozygotic twins was underestimated by models.

Using its own MiXCR run on the 5' RACE reads, TCRdb lists one record per CDR3 protein. The sample carries 400,000 to 600,000 distinct CDR3 sequences, about 20% recorded once. Details on this clonotype: Its cognate antigen is unknown.

These same data were also listed under a study on yellow fever vaccine responses in identical twins.

The sample consisted of CD4+ T cells sorted from blood. This sequence originates from a woman younger than 35 in good health.

The CDR3 here is CASSGGTLGPYEQYF. CDR3 nucleotide sequence: TGCGCCAGCAGCGGCGGGACACTGGGGCCCTACGAGCAGTACTTC. The chain is built from TRBV5-1 and TRBJ2-7; D may match TRBD1 or TRBD2 (6 bases each). CDR3 length: 15 residues. Germline lookup yields CDR1 SGHRS and CDR2 YFSETQ. The V and J ends lost 4 bases and 2 bases respectively, with 16 bases between them.